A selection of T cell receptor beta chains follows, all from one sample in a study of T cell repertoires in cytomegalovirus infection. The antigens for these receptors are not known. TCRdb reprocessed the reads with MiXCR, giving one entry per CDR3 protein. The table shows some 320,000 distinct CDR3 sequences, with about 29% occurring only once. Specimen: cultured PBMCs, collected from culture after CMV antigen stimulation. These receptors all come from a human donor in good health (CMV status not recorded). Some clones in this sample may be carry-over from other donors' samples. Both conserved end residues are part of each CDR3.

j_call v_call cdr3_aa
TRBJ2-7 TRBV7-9 CASSSQQTGPTYEQYF
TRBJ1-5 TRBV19 CASSIYRDLSNQPQHF
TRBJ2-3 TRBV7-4 CASSPTSAQRDTQYF
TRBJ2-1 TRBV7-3 CASSLGGGQREQFF
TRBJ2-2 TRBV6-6 CASSYAGGNTGELFF
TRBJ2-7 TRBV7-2 CASSSPAISFIRYF
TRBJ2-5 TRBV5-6 CASRSVGTGRETQYF
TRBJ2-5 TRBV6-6 CASSYGERGVQETQYF
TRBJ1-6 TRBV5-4 CASRSHPEAPLHF
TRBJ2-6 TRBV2 CAHTRGGSGANVLTF
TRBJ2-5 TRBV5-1 CASSKDSFQETQYF
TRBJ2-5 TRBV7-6 CASSSQRGGEETQYF
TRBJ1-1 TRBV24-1 CATSERQGARTEAFF
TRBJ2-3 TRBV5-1 CASSRSAHDTDTQYF
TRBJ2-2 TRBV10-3 CATRRRGDNTGELFF
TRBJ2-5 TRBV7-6 CASSGPQETQYF
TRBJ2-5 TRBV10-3 CAISDQGQARETQYF
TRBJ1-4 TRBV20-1 CSAISRRGVAGSTNEKLFF
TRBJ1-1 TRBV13 CASSPQGEQGPTEAFF
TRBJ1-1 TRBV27 CASSFWGYLRWNNPNTEAFF
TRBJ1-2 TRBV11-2 CASSPLSGMGGYTF
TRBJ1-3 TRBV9 CASSVEVGGHESTSHSGNTIYF
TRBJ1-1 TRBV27 CASSPRRMTEAFF
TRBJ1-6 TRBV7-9 CASRRPGANSPLHF
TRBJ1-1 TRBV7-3 CASSLTGPGGITNTEAFF
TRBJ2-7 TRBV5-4 CASSSGITGGTYEQYF